This TCR beta chain is drawn from a study of blood T cell repertoires in COVID-19. As handled by the study authors: Reference gene primer amplification gave estimated nucleated cell counts. Some clones are missing from TCRdb's copy, which holds only in-frame ones; the method was immunoSEQ multiplex PCR. V, J and clone size reflect that table, while D and trimming were determined from the DNA. The data contain roughly 250,000 clones, 88% of them singletons. V lost 1 base and J 0 bases, leaving 16 bases between the germline ends. There are 18 residues in the CDR3. CDR1 and CDR2 (germline): KGHSH, LQKENI. This clone was observed a few times.

Sequenced: peripheral blood. The rearrangement links TRBV18 to TRBJ1-3; tentative D call: TRBD1 (6 bases). This clonotype was sampled from a man between 60 and 75 years old who had recovered from COVID-19. The CDR3 sequence: CASSPLDSLSFSGNTIYF. CDR3 nucleotides: TGTGCCAGCTCACCACTGGACAGCTTAAGCTTCTCTGGAAACACCATATATTTT. The full variable domain, with the rest looked up from reference TRBV18 and TRBJ1-3, is NAGVMQNPRHLVRRRGQEARLRCSPMKGHSHVYWYRQLPEEGLKFMVYLQKENIIDESGMPKERFSAEFPKEGPSILRIQQVVRGDSAAYFCASSPLDSLSFSGNTIYFGEGSWLTVV.